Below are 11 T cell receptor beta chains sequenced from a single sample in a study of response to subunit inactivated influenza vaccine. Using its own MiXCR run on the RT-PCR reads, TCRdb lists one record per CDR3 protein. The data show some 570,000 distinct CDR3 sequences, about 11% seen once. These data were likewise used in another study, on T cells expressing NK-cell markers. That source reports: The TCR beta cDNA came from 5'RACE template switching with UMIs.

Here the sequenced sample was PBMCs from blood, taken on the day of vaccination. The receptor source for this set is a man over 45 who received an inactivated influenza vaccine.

In DNA, the CDR3 is TGCGCCAGCAGCTCTGCAACAGTGAGGACAGATACGCAGTATTTT. Translated, it gives CASSSATVRTDTQYF. The gene calls are TRBV5-1 and TRBJ2-3; D remains ambiguous. Germline loops: CDR1 SGHRS, CDR2 YFSETQ. V was pared by 3 bases and J by 3 bases, with 14 bases between. The CDR3 extends over 15 amino acids.

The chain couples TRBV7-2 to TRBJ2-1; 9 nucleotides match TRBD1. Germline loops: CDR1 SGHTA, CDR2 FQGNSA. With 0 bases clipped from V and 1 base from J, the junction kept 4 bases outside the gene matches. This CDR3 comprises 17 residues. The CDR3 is CASSLAGTGSSYNEQFF. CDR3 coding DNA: TGTGCCAGCAGCTTAGCCGGGACAGGGAGTTCCTACAATGAGCAGTTCTTC.

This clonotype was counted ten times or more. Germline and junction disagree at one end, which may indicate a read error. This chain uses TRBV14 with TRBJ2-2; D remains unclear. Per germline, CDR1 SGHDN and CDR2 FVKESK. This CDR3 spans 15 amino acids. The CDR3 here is CASRQGRFGTGELFF. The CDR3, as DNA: TGTGCCAGCAGACAAGGACGTTTCGGCACCGGGGAGCTGTTTTTT.

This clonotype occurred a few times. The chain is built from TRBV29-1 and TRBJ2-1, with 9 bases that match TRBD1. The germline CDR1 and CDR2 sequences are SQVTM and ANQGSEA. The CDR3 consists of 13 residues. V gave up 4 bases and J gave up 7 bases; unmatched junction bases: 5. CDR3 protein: CSVVGTGWNEQFF. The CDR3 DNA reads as TGCAGCGTTGTGGGGACAGGGTGGAATGAGCAGTTCTTC.

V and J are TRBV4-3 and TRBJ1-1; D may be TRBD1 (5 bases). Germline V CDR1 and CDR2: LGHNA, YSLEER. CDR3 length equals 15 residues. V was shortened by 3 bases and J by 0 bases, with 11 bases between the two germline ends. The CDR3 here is CASSQGVTVNTEAFF. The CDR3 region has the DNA TGCGCCAGCAGCCAGGGGGTTACAGTGAACACTGAAGCTTTCTTT.

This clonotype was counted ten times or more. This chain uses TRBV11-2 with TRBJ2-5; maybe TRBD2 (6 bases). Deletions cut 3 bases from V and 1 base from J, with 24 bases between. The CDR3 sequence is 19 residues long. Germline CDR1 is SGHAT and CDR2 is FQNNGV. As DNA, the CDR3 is TGTGCCAGCAGCTTTCGAGTGGCGGGAAGTCTCCGGCCCCAAGAGACCCAGTACTTC. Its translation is CASSFRVAGSLRPQETQYF.

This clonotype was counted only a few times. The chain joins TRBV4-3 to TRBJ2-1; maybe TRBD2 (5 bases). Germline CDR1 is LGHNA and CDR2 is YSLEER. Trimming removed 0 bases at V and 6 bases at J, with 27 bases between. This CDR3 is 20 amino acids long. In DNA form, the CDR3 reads TGCGCCAGCAGCCAAGATATGGCCGCGCCGACTACTCTACATTCCAATGAGCAGTTCTTC. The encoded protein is CASSQDMAAPTTLHSNEQFF.

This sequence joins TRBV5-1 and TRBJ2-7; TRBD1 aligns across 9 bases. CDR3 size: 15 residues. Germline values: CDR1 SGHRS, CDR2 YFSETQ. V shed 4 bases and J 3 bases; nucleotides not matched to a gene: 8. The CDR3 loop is CASSIGQGIVYEQYF. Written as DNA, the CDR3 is TGCGCCAGCAGCATTGGACAGGGGATTGTCTACGAGCAGTACTTC.

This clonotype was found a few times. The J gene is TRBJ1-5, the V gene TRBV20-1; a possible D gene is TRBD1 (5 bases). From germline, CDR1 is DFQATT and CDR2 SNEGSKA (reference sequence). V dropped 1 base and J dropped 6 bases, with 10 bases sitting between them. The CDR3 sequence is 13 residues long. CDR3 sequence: CSARVVGVQPQHF. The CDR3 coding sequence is TGCAGTGCTAGAGTTGTGGGGGTTCAGCCCCAGCATTTT.

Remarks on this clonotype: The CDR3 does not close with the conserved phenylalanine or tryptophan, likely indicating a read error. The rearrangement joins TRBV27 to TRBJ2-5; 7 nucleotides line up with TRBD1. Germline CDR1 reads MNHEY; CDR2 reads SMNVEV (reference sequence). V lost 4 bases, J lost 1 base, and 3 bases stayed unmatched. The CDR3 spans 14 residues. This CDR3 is CASSYRGRQETQYL. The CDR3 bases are TGTGCCAGCAGTTACAGGGGTCGCCAAGAGACCCAGTACCTC.

CDR3 protein: CASSAIPGQGVISSYNEQFF. As DNA, the CDR3 is TGTGCCAGCAGTGCAATACCGGGACAGGGGGTGATAAGCTCCTACAATGAGCAGTTCTTC. The rearrangement uses TRBV12-3 or TRBV12-4 and TRBJ2-1, with 11 bases matching TRBD1. V was clipped by 5 bases and J by 0 bases; unmatched bases: 15. The CDR3 spans 20 residues.